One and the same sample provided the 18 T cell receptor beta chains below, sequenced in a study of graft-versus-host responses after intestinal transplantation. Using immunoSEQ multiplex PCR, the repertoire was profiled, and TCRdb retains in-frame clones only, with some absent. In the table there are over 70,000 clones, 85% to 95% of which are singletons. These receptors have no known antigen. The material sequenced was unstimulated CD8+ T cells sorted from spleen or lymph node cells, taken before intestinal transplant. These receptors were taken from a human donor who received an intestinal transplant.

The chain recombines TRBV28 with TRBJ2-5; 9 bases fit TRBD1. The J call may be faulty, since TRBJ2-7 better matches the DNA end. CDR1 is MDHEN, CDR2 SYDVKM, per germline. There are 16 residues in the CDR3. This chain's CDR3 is CASSFLGQGLSYEQYF. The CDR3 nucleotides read TGTGCCAGCAGTTTCCTGGGACAGGGTTTATCCTACGAGCAGTACTTC.

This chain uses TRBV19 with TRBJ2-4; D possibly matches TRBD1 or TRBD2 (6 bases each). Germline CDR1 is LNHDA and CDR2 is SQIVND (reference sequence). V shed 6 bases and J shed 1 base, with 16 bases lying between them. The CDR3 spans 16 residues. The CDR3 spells CASRGGLVGAKNIQYF. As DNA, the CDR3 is TGTGCCAGTAGGGGGGGCCTAGTTGGGGCCAAAAACATTCAGTACTTC.

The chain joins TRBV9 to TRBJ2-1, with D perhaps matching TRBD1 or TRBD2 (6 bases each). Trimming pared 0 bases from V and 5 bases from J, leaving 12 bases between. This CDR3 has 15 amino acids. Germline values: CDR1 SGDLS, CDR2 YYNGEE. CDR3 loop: CASSVGGADHNEQFF. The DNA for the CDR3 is TGTGCCAGCAGCGTAGGGGGGGCCGATCACAATGAGCAGTTCTTC.

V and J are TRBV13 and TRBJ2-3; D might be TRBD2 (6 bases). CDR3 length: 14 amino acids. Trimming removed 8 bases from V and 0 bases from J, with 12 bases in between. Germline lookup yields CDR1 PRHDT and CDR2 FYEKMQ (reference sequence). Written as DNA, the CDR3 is TGTGCCAGCGGCGTAGCGGACAGCACAGATACGCAGTATTTT. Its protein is CASGVADSTDTQYF.

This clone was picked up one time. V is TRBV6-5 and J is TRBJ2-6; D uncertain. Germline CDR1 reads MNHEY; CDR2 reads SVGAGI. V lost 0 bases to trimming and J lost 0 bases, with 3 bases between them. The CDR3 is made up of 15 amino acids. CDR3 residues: CASSYSTSGANVLTF. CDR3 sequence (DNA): TGTGCCAGCAGTTACTCTACCTCTGGGGCCAACGTCCTGACTTTC.

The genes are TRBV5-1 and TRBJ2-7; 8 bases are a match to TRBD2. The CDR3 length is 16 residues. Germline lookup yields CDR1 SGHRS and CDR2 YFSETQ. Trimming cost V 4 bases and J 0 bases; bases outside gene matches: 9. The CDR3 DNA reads TGCGCCAGCAGCAAAACTTCGGGACTAGTCTCCTACGAGCAGTACTTC. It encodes CASSKTSGLVSYEQYF.

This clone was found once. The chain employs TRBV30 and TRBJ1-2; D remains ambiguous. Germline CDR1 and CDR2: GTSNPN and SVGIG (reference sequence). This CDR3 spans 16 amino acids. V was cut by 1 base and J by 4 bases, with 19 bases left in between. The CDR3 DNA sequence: TGTGCCTGGAGTGGGCCAGAGGGCGGAGTTTTCTATGGCTACACCTTC. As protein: CAWSGPEGGVFYGYTF.

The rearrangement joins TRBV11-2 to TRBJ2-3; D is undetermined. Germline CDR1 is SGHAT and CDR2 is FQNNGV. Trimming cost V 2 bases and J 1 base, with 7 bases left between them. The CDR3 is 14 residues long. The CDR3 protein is CASSLSVGTDTQYF. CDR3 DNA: TGTGCCAGCAGCTTATCGGTGGGCACAGATACGCAGTATTTT.

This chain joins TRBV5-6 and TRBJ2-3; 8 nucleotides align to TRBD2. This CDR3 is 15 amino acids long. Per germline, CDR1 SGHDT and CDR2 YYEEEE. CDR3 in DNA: TGTTCCGGGGGAGTTAGCGGGACAAGCACAGATACGCAGTATTTT. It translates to CSGGVSGTSTDTQYF.

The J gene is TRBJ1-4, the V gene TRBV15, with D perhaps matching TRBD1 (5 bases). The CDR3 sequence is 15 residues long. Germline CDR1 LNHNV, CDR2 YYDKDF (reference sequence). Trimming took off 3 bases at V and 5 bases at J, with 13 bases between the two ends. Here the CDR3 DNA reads TGTGCCACCAGCAGTAACCGGGACGGAAATGAAAAACTGTTTTTT. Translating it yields CATSSNRDGNEKLFF.

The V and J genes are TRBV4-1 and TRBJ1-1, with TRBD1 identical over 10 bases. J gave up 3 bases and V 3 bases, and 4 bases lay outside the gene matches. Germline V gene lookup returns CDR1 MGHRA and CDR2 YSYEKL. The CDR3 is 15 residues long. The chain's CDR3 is CASSQTGGADTEAFF. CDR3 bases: TGCGCCAGCAGCCAGACAGGGGGCGCGGACACTGAAGCTTTCTTT.

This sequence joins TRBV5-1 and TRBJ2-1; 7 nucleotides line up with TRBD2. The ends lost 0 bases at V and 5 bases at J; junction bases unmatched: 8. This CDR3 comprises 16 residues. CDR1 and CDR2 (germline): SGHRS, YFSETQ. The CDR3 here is CASSLASGLEDNEQFF. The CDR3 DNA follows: TGCGCCAGCAGCTTGGCCAGCGGACTAGAGGACAATGAGCAGTTCTTC.

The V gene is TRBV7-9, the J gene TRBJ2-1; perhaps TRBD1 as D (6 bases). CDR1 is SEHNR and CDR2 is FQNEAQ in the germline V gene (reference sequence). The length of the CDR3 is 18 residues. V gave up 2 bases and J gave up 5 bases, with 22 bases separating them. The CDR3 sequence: CASSLRGITGPLDNEQFF. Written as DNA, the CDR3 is TGTGCCAGCAGCTTAAGGGGAATAACAGGGCCTCTGGACAATGAGCAGTTCTTC.

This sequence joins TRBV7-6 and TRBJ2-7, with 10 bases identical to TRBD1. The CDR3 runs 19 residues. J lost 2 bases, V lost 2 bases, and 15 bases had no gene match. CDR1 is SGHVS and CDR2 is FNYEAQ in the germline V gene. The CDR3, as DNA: TGTGCCAGCAGCTTATGTGGACAGGGGGAGCGGAATCCAACCTACGAGCAGTACTTC. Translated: CASSLCGQGERNPTYEQYF. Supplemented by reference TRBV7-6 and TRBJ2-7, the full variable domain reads GAGVSQSPRYKVTKRGQDVALRCDPISGHVSLYWYRQALGQGPEFLTYFNYEAQQDKSGLPNDRFSAERPEGSISTLTIQRTEQRDSAMYRCASSLCGQGERNPTYEQYFGPGTRLTVT.

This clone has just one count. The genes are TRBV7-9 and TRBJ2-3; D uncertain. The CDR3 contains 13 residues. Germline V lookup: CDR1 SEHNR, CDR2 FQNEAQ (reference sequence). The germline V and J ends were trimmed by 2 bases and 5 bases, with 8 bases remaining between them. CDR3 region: CASSLRVKDTQYF. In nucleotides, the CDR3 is TGTGCCAGCAGCTTAAGAGTCAAAGATACGCAGTATTTT.

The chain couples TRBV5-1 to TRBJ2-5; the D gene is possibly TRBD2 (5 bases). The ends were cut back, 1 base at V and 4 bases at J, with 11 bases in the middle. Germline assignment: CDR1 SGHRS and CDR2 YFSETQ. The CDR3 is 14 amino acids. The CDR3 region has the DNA TGCGCCAGCAGCTTGTTGGTACGGGGAGAGACCCAGTACTTC. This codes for CASSLLVRGETQYF.

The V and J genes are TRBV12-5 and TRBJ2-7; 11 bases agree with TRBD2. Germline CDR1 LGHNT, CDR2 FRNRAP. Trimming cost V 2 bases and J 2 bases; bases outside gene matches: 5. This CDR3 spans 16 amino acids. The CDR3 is CASGLPGTSGTYEQYF. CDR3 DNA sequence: TGTGCTAGTGGTTTGCCCGGGACTAGCGGAACCTACGAGCAGTACTTC.

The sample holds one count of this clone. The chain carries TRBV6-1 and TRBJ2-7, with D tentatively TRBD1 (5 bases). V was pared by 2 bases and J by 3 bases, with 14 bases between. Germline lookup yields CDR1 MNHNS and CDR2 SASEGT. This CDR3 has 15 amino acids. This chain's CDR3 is CASSERPWGNYEQYF. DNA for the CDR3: TGTGCCAGCAGTGAAAGGCCCTGGGGCAACTACGAGCAGTACTTC.